The text below deals with one TCR beta chain. Other DNA sequences of this sample code for an identical CDR3. CDR3 size: 16 residues. Germline V gene data show CDR1 as MGHDK and CDR2 as SYGVNS. The J segment lost 9 bases and the V segment lost 1 base, leaving 7 bases of the junction unmatched. The protocol was immunoSEQ multiplex PCR, while the TCRdb copy is restricted to in-frame clones and leaves out a portion. The repertoire holds 250,000 or so clones, with around nine tenths as singletons. These data originate in a study of blood T cell repertoires in COVID-19. Study summary: From the United States, Italy and Spain came samples of acute and convalescent COVID-19. T cells, B-cell-depleted T cells, or PBMCs provided the cDNA or gDNA that served as material.

This sequence was found in a woman in her 40s who had recovered from COVID-19. This sequence joins TRBV25-1 and TRBJ2-1, with 12 bases aligning to TRBD1. What was sequenced was peripheral blood. The CDR3 loop is CASSELEGQGAAEQFF. In DNA form, the CDR3 reads TGTGCCAGCAGTGAATTGGAGGGACAGGGGGCGGCTGAGCAGTTCTTC.